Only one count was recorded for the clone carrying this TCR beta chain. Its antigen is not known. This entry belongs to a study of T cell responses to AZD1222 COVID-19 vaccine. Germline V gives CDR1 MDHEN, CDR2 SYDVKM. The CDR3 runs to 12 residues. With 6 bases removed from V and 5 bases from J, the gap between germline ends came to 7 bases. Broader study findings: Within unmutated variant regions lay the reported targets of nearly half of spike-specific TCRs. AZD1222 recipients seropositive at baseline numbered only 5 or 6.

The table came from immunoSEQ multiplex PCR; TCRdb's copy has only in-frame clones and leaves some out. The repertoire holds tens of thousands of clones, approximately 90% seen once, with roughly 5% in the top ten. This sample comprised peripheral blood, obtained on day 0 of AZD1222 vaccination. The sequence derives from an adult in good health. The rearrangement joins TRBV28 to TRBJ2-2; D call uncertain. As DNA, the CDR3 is TGTGCCAGCAGAGAAGGAACCGGGGAGCTGTTTTTT. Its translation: CASREGTGELFF.